Sequencing of this T cell receptor (beta chain) was carried out in a study of T-cell memory formation after mild COVID-19 (dated by TCRdb to the early 2020s). Regarding the complete study: TCR sequence clusters from the two donors were found to be largely donor specific. In two donors, T-cell clones that expanded and contracted after mild COVID-19 were followed by sequencing TCRalpha and TCRbeta repertoires longitudinally. The cohort comprised two young, previously healthy adult volunteers, one female and one male.

Ficoll-Paque density gradient centrifugation was the method used to isolate PBMCs. Data came from an Illumina NovaSeq 6000. cDNA libraries for TCRalpha and TCRbeta were prepared by 5'RACE using constant-segment primers, with sample barcodes and unique molecular identifiers added. RNA was extracted from every sample with Trizol reagent. The libraries were amplified in two PCR steps, and the second step added a second sample barcode and Illumina TruSeq adapters. The libraries were sequenced on an Illumina NovaSeq using 2 x 150 bp paired-end reads. On the study's bioinformatics: The reads were demultiplexed and collapsed into UMI-guided consensus sequences using migec v1.2.7. Using mixcr v2.1.11, UMI consensuses were aligned to TRA and TRB V and J templates and then assembled into clonotypes. A clonotype was counted as expanded or contracted only when both edgeR and NoisET called the clonotype significant, with the noise models trained on biological replicates. For edgeR calls, the thresholds were a false discovery rate-adjusted p below 0.01 and a log2 fold-change of 1. PCA with hierarchical clustering of max-normalized trajectories of the 1000 most abundant clonotypes was used as exploratory dynamics analysis. Separately sequenced CD4+ and CD8+ repertoires were used to assign a CD4 or CD8 phenotype to each responding clone. TCRdb trimmed the raw reads at Q25, called clones with MiXCR and kept productive beta chains. CDR3 protein duplicates are merged, each entry listing the most common genes and DNA. It is TCRdb's table, rather than the study itself, that gives the V and J calls and clone size. The sample contains hundreds of thousands of distinct CDR3 sequences, around a quarter of them found a single time. Approximately 12% of the sample belongs to the ten largest clones.

This clonotype was recorded a few times. Its antigen specificity is not known. No qualities accompany the bases; no much larger clone lies one base away. Study-wide conclusions, independent of this receptor: Clones contracting from day 15 to 85 had balanced CD4/CD8 phenotypes, while a second wave expanding from day 15 to 37 was biased towards CD4+. Some responding clones were found in pre-infection memory, which suggests that pre-existing cross-reactive memory T cells took part in the SARS-CoV-2 response. The study covered only a couple of mild cases, and larger cohorts including severe cases with pre-infection samples were considered necessary. Contracting CD4+ clones turned up mainly in the CM and EM memory subsets, whereas EMRA was where CD8+ clones were enriched. SARS-CoV-2 specificity of the second-wave clones peaking on day 37 was not confirmed.

Based on the germline V gene, the CDR1 and CDR2 sequences are SGHDT and YYEEEE. The CDR3 goes from the cysteine to the phenylalanine over 14 residues. Only the CDR3 part of the read is kept: 42 bases, read in frame from the first base. The V end loses 4 bases and the J end loses 9 bases, and a stretch of 17 bases separates them. The chain links TRBV5-6 with TRBJ2-1; too little of a D gene remains to name it. Sequencing used PBMCs or a T cell subset sorted from them (not recorded which). The sequence derives from an adult woman who had mild COVID-19 (a few samples of this study predate the infection). The sample titles of this study are shuffled in the database, so cell type and time point are left out; the donor was told from shared clones. The CDR3 protein is CASSPTLPQSEQFF. The sequence in DNA is TGTGCCAGCAGCCCCACACTGCCCCAGAGTGAGCAGTTCTTC.